The 17 T cell receptor beta chains below were found in one sample sequenced in a study of regulatory T cells in long-lasting Graves disease. For TCR beta, libraries came from iRepertoire HTBI primers and Arm-PCR of CDR3 regions. TCRdb independently ran MiXCR on the multiplex PCR reads; one entry per CDR3 protein. The sample records around 460,000 distinct CDR3 sequences, 20% to 25% being singletons. Regarding time point: persistent/refractory GD, antithyroid drugs over 5 years with positive TRAb. RNA from PBMCs was the source of the TCR library. The starting material was peripheral blood mononuclear cells (PBMCs), obtained when the disease was refractory, from a patient treated with antithyroid drugs. Receptors originate from a female donor with Graves disease.

This clonotype was counted many times. In DNA, the CDR3 is TGTGCCACCAGTGAACCGGGGCCGAGCTATGGCTACACCTTC. Translated: CATSEPGPSYGYTF. The chain uses TRBV24-1 and TRBJ1-2; weak D call: TRBD1 (5 bases). Trimming removed 4 bases from V and 4 bases from J, with 12 bases in between. Germline lookup yields CDR1 KGHDR and CDR2 SFDVKD. The length of the CDR3 is 14 residues.

The chain links TRBV29-1 to TRBJ1-1; no clear D gene. Germline assignment: CDR1 SQVTM and CDR2 ANQGSEA. The CDR3 length is 14 residues. V was cut by 4 bases and J by 2 bases, with 14 bases left in between. In DNA form, the CDR3 reads TGCAGCGTTGTCGAAGACGGATCCAACACTGAAGCTTTCTTT. It yields the protein CSVVEDGSNTEAFF.

This clonotype was counted ten times or more. An end of the junction does not agree with germline; a read error may underlie this. The V call is TRBV28, the J call TRBJ2-7; no definite D call. Germline-derived CDR1 and CDR2 are MDHEN and SYDVKM. CDR3 length equals 11 residues. The CDR3 nucleotides are TGTGCCAGCAGTCCGACGCGAGGCCCTCTCTTC. Translation: CASSPTRGPLF.

V and J are TRBV7-9 and TRBJ2-7, with 8 bases aligning to TRBD2. The germline V gene has CDR1 SEHNR and CDR2 FQNEAQ (reference sequence). J gave up 4 bases and V 5 bases, and 4 bases lay outside the gene matches. CDR3 length: 13 residues. The CDR3 DNA reads as TGTGCCAGCAGCGTCACTAGCGGTTACGAGCAGTACTTC. It specifies CASSVTSGYEQYF.

V usage is TRBV10-3 and J usage is TRBJ1-5; D is possibly TRBD1 (6 bases). This CDR3 region has 16 residues. V lost 3 bases and J 5 bases, leaving 17 bases between the germline ends. Per germline, CDR1 ENHRY and CDR2 SYGVKD. The CDR3 DNA sequence: TGTGCCATCAGTGATTCGCACAGGGAGGGCGATCAGCCCCAGCATTTT. Amino acid sequence: CAISDSHREGDQPQHF.

This clonotype has ten or more counts. V is TRBV6-5 and J is TRBJ1-1; D gene ambiguous. V was pared by 2 bases and J by 4 bases, with 11 bases between. This CDR3 is built from 14 residues. Germline CDR1 is MNHEY and CDR2 is SVGAGI. The CDR3 sequence is CASSYGDGSTEAFF. Written as DNA, the CDR3 is TGTGCCAGCAGTTACGGTGACGGTAGCACTGAAGCTTTCTTT.

This clonotype has a count of ten or more. The chain couples TRBV7-2 to TRBJ2-5; 8 bases align to TRBD2. The CDR3 length is 15 residues. Germline V gene sequence: CDR1 SGHTA, CDR2 FQGNSA. Trimming cost V 8 bases and J 4 bases; bases outside gene matches: 12. CDR3 nucleotides: TGTGCCAGCGGGGGAGGTAGCGGGGCCTTAGAGACCCAGTACTTC. Its protein is CASGGGSGALETQYF.

The V and J genes are TRBV9 and TRBJ2-3; 7 bases are shared with TRBD2. Germline values: CDR1 SGDLS, CDR2 YYNGEE. The J segment lost 2 bases and the V segment lost 1 base, leaving 4 bases of the junction unmatched. The CDR3 is made up of 15 amino acids. CDR3 nucleotides: TGTGCCAGCAGCGTATACGGGAGGAACACAGATACGCAGTATTTT. It encodes CASSVYGRNTDTQYF. Supplemented by reference TRBV9 and TRBJ2-3, the full variable domain reads DSGVTQTPKHLITATGQRVTLRCSPRSGDLSVYWYQQSLDQGLQFLIQYYNGEERAKGNILERFSAQQFPDLHSELNLSSLELGDSALYFCASSVYGRNTDTQYFGPGTRLTVL.

In this sample, this clonotype turned up a few times. The chain recombines TRBV27 with TRBJ1-3, with D tentatively TRBD1 (5 bases). The V gene's germline CDR1 is MNHEY and CDR2 SMNVEV (reference sequence). V lost 3 bases, J lost 0 bases, and 12 bases lay in between. This CDR3 spans 16 amino acids. The CDR3 sequence is CASSFAGPISGNTIYF. In nucleotides, the CDR3 is TGTGCCAGCAGTTTCGCAGGGCCGATCTCTGGAAACACCATATATTTT.

This clonotype was recorded many times. The chain is built from TRBV11-3 and TRBJ1-1; D is possibly TRBD1 (5 bases). Germline values: CDR1 SGHNT, CDR2 YENEEA. The V end lost 5 bases, the J end lost 2 bases, and 15 bases lay between the germline ends. The CDR3 length is 15 residues. This CDR3 reads CASSGHPGVNTEAFF. Here the CDR3 DNA reads TGTGCCAGCAGCGGACACCCGGGAGTAAACACTGAAGCTTTCTTT.

This clonotype has only a few counts. This chain links TRBV7-3 with TRBJ2-1, with a weak D call TRBD2 (6 bases). The V gene lost 5 bases and the J gene lost 1 base, with 12 bases spanning the gap. The CDR3 runs 15 residues. CDR1 SGHTA and CDR2 FQGTGA come from the germline V gene. The CDR3 DNA follows: TGTGCCAGCAGCCCATCGGGGACTTCCTACAATGAGCAGTTCTTC. The encoded protein is CASSPSGTSYNEQFF.

This clonotype was recorded many times. V usage is TRBV11-2 and J usage is TRBJ1-3; the D is unclear. The CDR3 contains 18 residues. Trimming took 5 bases from V and 0 from J, leaving 20 bases between them. Germline assignment: CDR1 SGHAT and CDR2 FQNNGV. The DNA for the CDR3 is TGTGCCAGCAGCCCTAGACAACGCGACACGGTCTCTGGAAACACCATATATTTT. Translating gives CASSPRQRDTVSGNTIYF.

Turning to this clonotype: One end of the junction is discordant with germline, which a read error may explain. The V and J genes are TRBV2 and TRBJ1-1; 7 bases are a match to TRBD1. The CDR3 is 13 amino acids. Germline V CDR1 and CDR2: SNHLY, FYNNEI. CDR3 nucleotide sequence: TGTGCCAGCAGTGCGGACAGGAACATTGAAGCTTTCTTT. It specifies CASSADRNIEAFF.

This clonotype was counted between two and nine times. The rearrangement uses TRBV7-9 and TRBJ1-6; a weak D match, TRBD1 (5 bases). The CDR3 spans 16 residues. Trimming pared 0 bases from V and 5 bases from J, leaving 11 bases between. The V gene's germline CDR1 is SEHNR and CDR2 FQNEAQ (reference sequence). Here the CDR3 DNA reads TGTGCCAGCAGCTTAGCGGTGACAGCCAATAATTCACCCCTCCACTTT. It translates to CASSLAVTANNSPLHF.

This clonotype was counted at least ten times. The V gene is TRBV3-1, the J gene TRBJ2-5; D gene ambiguous. Per germline, CDR1 LGHDT and CDR2 YNNKEL (reference sequence). Between the trimmed V and J ends, which lost 1 base and 6 bases, there was a span of 6 bases. The CDR3 has 12 residues. The DNA of the CDR3 is TGTGCCAGCAGCCAAGGTTTGCAGACCCAGTACTTC. Protein: CASSQGLQTQYF.

The sample holds a few counts of this clonotype. A single base separates this from a much larger clone, so it may be a read error. The chain joins TRBV15 to TRBJ2-5; D not resolved. The V end lost 5 bases, the J end lost 1 base, and 8 bases lay between the germline ends. The CDR3 has 13 amino acids. Germline assignment: CDR1 LNHNV and CDR2 YYDKDF (reference sequence). The CDR3 nucleotides read TGTGCCACCAGCGTTGGATTCCAAGAGACCCAGTACTTC. It codes for CATSVGFQETQYF.

This clonotype was recorded a few times. The genes are TRBV2 and TRBJ2-7; 7 nucleotides match TRBD1. Germline V CDR1 and CDR2: SNHLY, FYNNEI. CDR3 length equals 14 residues. Losses at the gene ends were 6 bases for V and 1 base for J; bases not matched to a gene: 6. DNA of the CDR3: TGTGCCAGCAGAGAGGACAGGCGGTCCTACGAGCAGTACTTC. Encoded protein: CASREDRRSYEQYF. Using reference TRBV2 and TRBJ2-7 for the parts outside the CDR3, the full variable domain is EPEVTQTPSHQVTQMGQEVILRCVPISNHLYFYWYRQILGQKVEFLVSFYNNEISEKSEIFDDQFSVERPDGSNFTLKIRSTKLEDSAMYFCASREDRRSYEQYFGPGTRLTVT.